The next 13 T cell receptor beta chains were all read from a single sample in a study of T cells in Graves' hyperthyroidism and ophthalmopathy (dated by TCRdb to the late 2010s). The library was built by means of multiplex PCR. The instrument was an Illumina HiSeq 2000. The TCR beta CDR3 regions were amplified from the RNA transcripts. A first-round RT-PCR of the TCR CDR3 used the HTBI primer set with the Qiagen OneStep RT-PCR kit. TCRdb ran its own pipeline on the public reads, namely fastp trimming at Q25 and MiXCR clone calling, and kept in-frame beta chains. Merged by CDR3 protein, the rows form single entries marked with the most common genes and DNA. This sample comprises 500,000 to 650,000 distinct CDR3 sequences, roughly 15% of them detected only once. About 15% of the sample rests with the top ten. The sequenced sample consisted of blood. These receptors were obtained from a woman aged 40 to 50 with Graves' hyperthyroidism.

This clonotype was observed a handful of times. The chain has TRBV15 and TRBJ2-7; D possibly corresponds to TRBD2 (6 bases). The CDR3 consists of 15 residues. In germline, CDR1 is LNHNV, CDR2 YYDKDF (reference sequence). V was cut by 0 bases and J by 4 bases, with 13 bases left in between. DNA for the CDR3: TGTGCCACCAGCAGAGAAGGAGGGAGTAGTTACGAGCAGTACTTC. Translating gives CATSREGGSSYEQYF.

This clonotype showed up many times. This chain connects TRBV5-1 to TRBJ2-1; 7 bases are a match to TRBD2. Germline V gives CDR1 SGHRS, CDR2 YFSETQ. The length of the CDR3 is 14 residues. J lost 8 bases, V lost 5 bases, and 10 bases had no gene match. Here the CDR3 reads CASSTSALGYEQFF. The CDR3 DNA reads TGCGCCAGCAGTACTAGCGCTCTAGGGTATGAGCAGTTCTTC.

At least ten counts were recorded for this clonotype. The rearrangement links TRBV15 to TRBJ1-1, with 11 bases aligning to TRBD1. Germline assignment: CDR1 LNHNV and CDR2 YYDKDF (reference sequence). The CDR3 spans 17 residues. The ends lost 0 bases at V and 5 bases at J; junction bases unmatched: 8. The CDR3 region has the DNA TGTGCCACCAGCAGAGATCTATTCGGGACAGGGGGAACTGAAGCTTTCTTT. This codes for CATSRDLFGTGGTEAFF.

This clonotype was observed at least ten times. The chain recombines TRBV4-1 with TRBJ2-5; the D gene is possibly TRBD1 (6 bases). Germline lookup yields CDR1 MGHRA and CDR2 YSYEKL. The V gene lost 2 bases and the J gene lost 2 bases, with 12 bases spanning the gap. The CDR3 sequence is 15 residues long. Written as DNA, the CDR3 is TGCGCCAGCAGCCAATTTGCACAGGGACAAGAGACCCAGTACTTC. As protein: CASSQFAQGQETQYF.

This clonotype showed up many times. The chain couples TRBV14 to TRBJ2-1; D is undetermined. Germline assignment: CDR1 SGHDN and CDR2 FVKESK. V was pared by 0 bases and J by 7 bases, with 10 bases between. The CDR3 contains 14 residues. CDR3 nucleotide sequence: TGTGCCAGCAGCCAAGATAACCGGAAGAATGAGCAGTTCTTC. Translation: CASSQDNRKNEQFF.

The rearrangement links TRBV2 to TRBJ2-3, with 9 positions matching TRBD2. The CDR3 totals 18 residues. V lost 6 bases and J lost 4; bases outside the gene matches: 17. CDR1 and CDR2 from the germline V gene are SNHLY and FYNNEI. This CDR3 reads CASSRPAGGSGSPDTQYF. The CDR3, as DNA: TGTGCCAGCAGCCGCCCAGCGGGAGGATCCGGGAGCCCAGATACGCAGTATTTT.

This clonotype was detected many times. V is TRBV6-1 and J is TRBJ1-1, with D perhaps matching TRBD1 (6 bases). The CDR3 runs to 17 residues. Looked up from germline, CDR1 is MNHNS and CDR2 is SASEGT. The V end lost 6 bases, the J end lost 0 bases, and 20 bases lay between the germline ends. CDR3 in amino acids: CASSHGGVRDMNTEAFF. The CDR3 nucleotides read TGTGCCAGCAGCCACGGGGGAGTACGGGACATGAACACTGAAGCTTTCTTT.

This clonotype appeared many times. This chain uses TRBV5-1 with TRBJ2-6, with 10 bases identical to TRBD1. The CDR3 consists of 17 residues. The V and J ends lost 0 bases and 4 bases, in that order; junction bases with no gene match: 4. Looked up from germline, CDR1 is SGHRS and CDR2 is YFSETQ. The CDR3 reads CASSLEGTGVGANVLTF. Written as DNA, the CDR3 is TGCGCCAGCAGCTTGGAAGGGACAGGGGTAGGGGCCAACGTCCTGACTTTC.

The table lists this clonotype with many counts. The rearrangement links TRBV20-1 to TRBJ2-1, with D uncertain. CDR3 length equals 12 residues. From germline, CDR1 is DFQATT and CDR2 SNEGSKA (reference sequence). V lost 3 bases, J lost 7 bases, and 10 bases lay in between. The chain's CDR3 is CSASRSENEQFF. In DNA form, the CDR3 reads TGCAGTGCTAGCCGGTCGGAGAATGAGCAGTTCTTC.

This clonotype has ten or more counts. The rearrangement joins TRBV6-6 to TRBJ2-5; D remains ambiguous. The V end was cut by 0 bases, the J end by 5 bases, with 10 bases between. The CDR3 covers 14 residues. Germline CDR1 MNHNY, CDR2 SVGAGI (reference sequence). The CDR3 region is CASSYSGQLETQYF. The CDR3 DNA reads as TGTGCCAGCAGTTACTCTGGTCAATTGGAGACCCAGTACTTC.

Comments on this clonotype: Since the CDR3 does not end with the conserved phenylalanine or tryptophan, this likely comes from a read error. The chain employs TRBV5-6 and TRBJ1-1; D gene ambiguous. The germline V and J ends were trimmed by 4 bases and 5 bases, with 18 bases remaining between them. Per germline, CDR1 SGHDT and CDR2 YYEEEE. The CDR3 is 15 residues long. In nucleotides, the CDR3 is TGTGCCAGCAGCCAATCGACAAGGTTTGGAACTGAAGCTTTCTTA. Its protein is CASSQSTRFGTEAFL.

The chain employs TRBV3-1 and TRBJ2-1; D is ambiguous. The CDR3 spans 13 residues. CDR1 LGHDT and CDR2 YNNKEL come from the germline V gene (reference sequence). The V and J ends lost 0 bases and 6 bases respectively, with 6 bases between them. CDR3 sequence: CASSQEWVNEQFF. Written as DNA, the CDR3 is TGTGCCAGCAGCCAAGAATGGGTCAATGAGCAGTTCTTC.

This clonotype came up many times. This chain links TRBV28 with TRBJ1-6, with D perhaps matching TRBD1 (5 bases). V lost 6 bases, J lost 9 bases, and 18 bases lay in between. This CDR3 has 15 amino acids. Germline V gene sequence: CDR1 MDHEN, CDR2 SYDVKM. DNA of the CDR3: TGTGCCAGCAGGGATACGGGGGGGTCTGGTTCACCCCTCCACTTT. It translates to CASRDTGGSGSPLHF.